This T cell receptor beta chain derives from a study of T cell responses to AZD1222 COVID-19 vaccine. Libraries were prepared by immunoSEQ multiplex PCR; TCRdb keeps only in-frame clonotypes and omits some of them. The profile shows about 120,000 clones, around 93% of them singletons. The CDR3 covers 13 residues. Germline CDR1 and CDR2: SGHRS and YFSETQ. Trimming left V 0 bases short and J 7 bases short, with 10 bases between. The gene calls are TRBV5-1 and TRBJ1-1; no reliable D call. Sequencing was performed on peripheral blood, taken on day 0 of AZD1222 vaccination. The receptor was derived from an adult in good health. CDR3 coding DNA: TGCGCCAGCAGCTTGGCCACGGAGGGTGAAGCTTTCTTT. Its protein product is CASSLATEGEAFF.